The sequence of this T cell receptor (beta chain) was determined in a study of T cell responses to AZD1222 COVID-19 vaccine. The study's findings and limits: There were repertoire samples only from the period after the peak T cell response. Donor demographics were predominantly white British with a female majority; clonal diversity may be underestimated. Increased Spike-specific TCR breadth and depth were observed after two AZD1222 doses.

Using immunoSEQ multiplex PCR, the repertoire was profiled, and TCRdb retains in-frame clones only, with some absent. The profile shows some 150,000 clones, around 92% of them singletons. Comment on this clone: What it recognizes is unknown.

This CDR3 spans 16 amino acids. V lost 5 bases and J 1 base, leaving 15 bases between the germline ends. CDR1 and CDR2 from the germline V gene are MDHEN and SYDVKM. Second doses at about 4 or about 12 weeks were pooled. The chain combines TRBV28 with TRBJ2-1, with D perhaps being TRBD1 or TRBD2 (5 bases each). The source of this sequence is an adult who received the AZD1222 COVID-19 vaccine. The sequencing here drew on peripheral blood, taken 28 days after the second AZD1222 dose. Here the CDR3 DNA reads TGTGCCAGCAGTATGACGGGACGCCTTTCCTACAATGAGCAGTTCTTC. This gives the protein CASSMTGRLSYNEQFF.